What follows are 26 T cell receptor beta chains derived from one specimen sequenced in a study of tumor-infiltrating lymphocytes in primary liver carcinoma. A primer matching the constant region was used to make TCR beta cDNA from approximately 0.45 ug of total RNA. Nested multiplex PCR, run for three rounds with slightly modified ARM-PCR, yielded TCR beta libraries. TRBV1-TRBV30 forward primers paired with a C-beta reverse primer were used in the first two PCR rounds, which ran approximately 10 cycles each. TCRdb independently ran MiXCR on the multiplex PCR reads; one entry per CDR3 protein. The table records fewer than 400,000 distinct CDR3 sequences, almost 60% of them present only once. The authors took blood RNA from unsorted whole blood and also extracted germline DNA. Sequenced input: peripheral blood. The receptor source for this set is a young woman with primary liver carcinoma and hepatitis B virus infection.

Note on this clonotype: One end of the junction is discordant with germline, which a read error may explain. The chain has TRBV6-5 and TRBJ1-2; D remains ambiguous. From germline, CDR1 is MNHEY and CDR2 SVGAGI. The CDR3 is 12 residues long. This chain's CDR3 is CASSAMDYGYTF. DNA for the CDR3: TGTGCCAGCAGTGCAATGGACTATGGCTACACTTTC.

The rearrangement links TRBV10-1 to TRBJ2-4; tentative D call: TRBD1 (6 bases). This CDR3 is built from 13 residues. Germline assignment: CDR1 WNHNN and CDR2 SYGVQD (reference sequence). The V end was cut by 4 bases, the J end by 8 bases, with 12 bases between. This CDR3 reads CASSATGWDIQYF. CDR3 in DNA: TGCGCCAGCAGTGCTACAGGGTGGGACATTCAGTACTTC.

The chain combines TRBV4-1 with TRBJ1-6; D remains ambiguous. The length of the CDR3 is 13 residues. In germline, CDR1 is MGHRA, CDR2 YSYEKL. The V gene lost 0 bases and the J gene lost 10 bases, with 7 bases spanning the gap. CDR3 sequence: CASSQDFSSPLHF. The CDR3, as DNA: TGCGCCAGCAGCCAAGATTTCAGCTCACCCCTCCACTTT.

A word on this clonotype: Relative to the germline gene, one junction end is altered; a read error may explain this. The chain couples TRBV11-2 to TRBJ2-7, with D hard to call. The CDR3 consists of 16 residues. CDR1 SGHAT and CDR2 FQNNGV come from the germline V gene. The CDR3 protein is CASSLVPAGDSCEQYF. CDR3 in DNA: TGTGCCAGCAGCTTAGTCCCAGCTGGGGATTCCTGCGAGCAGTACTTC. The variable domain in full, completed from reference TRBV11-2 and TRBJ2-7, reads EAGVAQSPRYKIIEKRQSVAFWCNPISGHATLYWYQQILGQGPKLLIQFQNNGVVDDSQLPKDRFSAERLKGVDSTLKIQPAKLEDSAVYLCASSLVPAGDSCEQYFGPGTRLTVT.

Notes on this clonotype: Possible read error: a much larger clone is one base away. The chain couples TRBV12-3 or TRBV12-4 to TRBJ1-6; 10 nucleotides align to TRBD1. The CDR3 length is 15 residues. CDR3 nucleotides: TGTGTCAGCCGAGAGACAGGGGGCCAGAATTCACCCCTCCACTTT. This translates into CVSRETGGQNSPLHF.

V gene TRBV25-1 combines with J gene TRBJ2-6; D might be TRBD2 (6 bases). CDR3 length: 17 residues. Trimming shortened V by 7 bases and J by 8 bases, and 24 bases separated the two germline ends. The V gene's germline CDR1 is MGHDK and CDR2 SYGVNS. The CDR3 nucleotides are TGTGCCAGCATCCTAGCGACCGACTCGGCGGGGACCAACGTCCTGACTTTC. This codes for CASILATDSAGTNVLTF.

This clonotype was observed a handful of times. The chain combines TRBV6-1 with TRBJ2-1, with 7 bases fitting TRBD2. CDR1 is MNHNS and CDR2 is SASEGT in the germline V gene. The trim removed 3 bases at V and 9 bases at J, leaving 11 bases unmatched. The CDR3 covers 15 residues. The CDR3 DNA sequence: TGTGCCAGCAGTGATGATGGCGGGAGATGGGGTGAGCAGTTCTTC. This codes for CASSDDGGRWGEQFF.

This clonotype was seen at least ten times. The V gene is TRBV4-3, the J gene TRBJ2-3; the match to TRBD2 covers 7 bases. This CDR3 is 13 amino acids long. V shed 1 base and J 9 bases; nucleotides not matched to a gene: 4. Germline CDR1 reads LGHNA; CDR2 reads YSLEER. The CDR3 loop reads CASSQGEGLTQYF. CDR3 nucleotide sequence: TGCGCCAGCAGCCAAGGGGAGGGACTAACGCAGTATTTT.

The CDR3 DNA is TGTGCCAGCAGCCAAGATAGGAGACTAGCGGGATACAATGAGCAGTTCTTC. It encodes CASSQDRRLAGYNEQFF. The rearrangement links TRBV14 to TRBJ2-1; 11 bases match TRBD2. The J segment lost 4 bases and the V segment lost 0 bases, leaving 5 bases of the junction unmatched. CDR3 length: 17 residues. Germline values: CDR1 SGHDN, CDR2 FVKESK. The entire variable domain, with the rest obtained from reference TRBV14 and TRBJ2-1, is as follows: EAGVTQFPSHSVIEKGQTVTLRCDPISGHDNLYWYRRVMGKEIKFLLHFVKESKQDESGMPNNRFLAERTGGTYSTLKVQPAELEDSGVYFCASSQDRRLAGYNEQFFGPGTRLTVL.

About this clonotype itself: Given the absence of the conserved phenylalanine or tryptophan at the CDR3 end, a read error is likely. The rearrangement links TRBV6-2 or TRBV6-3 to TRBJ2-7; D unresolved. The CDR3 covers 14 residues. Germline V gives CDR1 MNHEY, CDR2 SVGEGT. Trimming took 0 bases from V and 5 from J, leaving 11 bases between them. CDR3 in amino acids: CASSYSLSTNEQYL. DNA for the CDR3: TGTGCCAGCAGTTACTCTTTATCAACCAACGAGCAGTACCTC.

This chain's CDR3 is CSARDLVASSYEQYF. In DNA, the CDR3 is TGCAGTGCTAGAGATCTAGTGGCGAGCTCCTACGAGCAGTACTTC. This sequence joins TRBV20-1 and TRBJ2-7; D gene uncertain. Between the trimmed V and J ends, which lost 0 bases and 0 bases, there was a span of 12 bases. The germline V gene encodes CDR1 DFQATT and CDR2 SNEGSKA (reference sequence). This CDR3 has 15 residues.

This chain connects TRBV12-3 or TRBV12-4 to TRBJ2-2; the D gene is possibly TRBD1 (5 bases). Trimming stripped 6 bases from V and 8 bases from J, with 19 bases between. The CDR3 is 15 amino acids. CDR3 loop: CASRFDWGSVGELFF. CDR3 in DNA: TGTGCCAGCAGGTTCGACTGGGGCTCGGTGGGGGAGCTGTTTTTT.

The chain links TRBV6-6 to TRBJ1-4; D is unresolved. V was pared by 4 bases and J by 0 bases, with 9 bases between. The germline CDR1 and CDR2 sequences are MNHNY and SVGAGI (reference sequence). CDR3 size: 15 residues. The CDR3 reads CASSSYSATNEKLFF. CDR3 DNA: TGTGCCAGCAGTTCTTACAGTGCAACTAATGAAAAACTGTTTTTT.

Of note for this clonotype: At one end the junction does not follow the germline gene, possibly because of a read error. In DNA, the CDR3 is TGTACCAGCATCGGATGGACTAGCGGGAGGGCCTACGAGCAGTACTTC. Protein product: CTSIGWTSGRAYEQYF. The rearrangement uses TRBV2 and TRBJ2-7, with 15 bases lining up with TRBD2. Germline V gives CDR1 SNHLY, CDR2 FYNNEI. The CDR3 has 16 residues.

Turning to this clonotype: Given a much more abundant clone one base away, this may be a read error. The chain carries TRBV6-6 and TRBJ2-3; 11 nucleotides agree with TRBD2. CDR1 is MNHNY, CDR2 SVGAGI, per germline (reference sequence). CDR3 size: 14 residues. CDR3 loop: CGSLTSGSADTQYF. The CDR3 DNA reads TGTGGCAGTCTAACTAGCGGGAGCGCAGATACGCAGTATTTT.

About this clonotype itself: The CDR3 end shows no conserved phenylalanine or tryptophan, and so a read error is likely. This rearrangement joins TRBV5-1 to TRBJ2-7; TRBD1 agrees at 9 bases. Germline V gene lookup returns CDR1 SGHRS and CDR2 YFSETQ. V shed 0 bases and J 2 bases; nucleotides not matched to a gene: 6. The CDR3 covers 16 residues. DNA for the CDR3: TGCGCCAGCAGCTTGGTCCCCGGGACAGGGACCTACGAGCAGTACTCC. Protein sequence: CASSLVPGTGTYEQYS.

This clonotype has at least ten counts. The DNA of the CDR3 is TGCAGCGTTGAAGGGTGGGACAGTGAAGCTTTCTTT. As protein: CSVEGWDSEAFF. The rearrangement uses TRBV29-1 and TRBJ1-1, with 7 bases that match TRBD1. V lost 1 base, J lost 7 bases, and 3 bases stayed unmatched. CDR3 size: 12 residues. The germline gives CDR1 SQVTM, CDR2 ANQGSEA.

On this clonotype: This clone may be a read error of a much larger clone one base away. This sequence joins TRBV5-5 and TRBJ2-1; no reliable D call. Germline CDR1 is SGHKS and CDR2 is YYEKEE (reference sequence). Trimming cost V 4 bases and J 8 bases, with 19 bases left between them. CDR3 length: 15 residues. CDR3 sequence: CASSPRTDLYDEQFF. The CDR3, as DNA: TGTGCCAGCAGCCCGAGGACGGACCTATACGATGAGCAGTTCTTC. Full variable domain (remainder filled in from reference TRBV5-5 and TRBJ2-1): DAGVTQSPTHLIKTRGQQVTLRCSPISGHKSVSWYQQVLGQGPQFIFQYYEKEERGRGNFPDRFSARQFPNYSSELNVNALLLGDSALYLCASSPRTDLYDEQFFGPGTRLTVL.

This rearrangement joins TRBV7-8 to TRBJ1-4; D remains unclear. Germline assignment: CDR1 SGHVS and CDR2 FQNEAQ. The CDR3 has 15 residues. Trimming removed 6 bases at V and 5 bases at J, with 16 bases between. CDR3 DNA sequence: TGTGCCAGCAGGCAAAGGGCGGTAGTAAATGAAAAACTGTTTTTT. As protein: CASRQRAVVNEKLFF.

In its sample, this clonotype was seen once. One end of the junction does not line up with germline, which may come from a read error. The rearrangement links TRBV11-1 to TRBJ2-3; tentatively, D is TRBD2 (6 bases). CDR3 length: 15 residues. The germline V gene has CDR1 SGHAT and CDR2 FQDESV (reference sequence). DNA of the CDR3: TGTGCCAGCAGTCAGGCGGGAAGGATGACAGATACGCAATATTTT. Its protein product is CASSQAGRMTDTQYF.

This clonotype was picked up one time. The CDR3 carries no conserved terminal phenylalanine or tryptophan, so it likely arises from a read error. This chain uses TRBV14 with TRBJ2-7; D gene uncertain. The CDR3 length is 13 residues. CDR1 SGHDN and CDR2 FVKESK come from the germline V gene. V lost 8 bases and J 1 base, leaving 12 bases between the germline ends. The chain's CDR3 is CASGLFSSYEQYL. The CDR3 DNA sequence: TGTGCCAGCGGCCTGTTTTCGTCCTACGAGCAGTACTTA.

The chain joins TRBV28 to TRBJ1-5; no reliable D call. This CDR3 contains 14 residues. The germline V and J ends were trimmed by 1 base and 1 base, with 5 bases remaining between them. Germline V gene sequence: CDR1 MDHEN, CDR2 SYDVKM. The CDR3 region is CASSLSQSNQPQHF. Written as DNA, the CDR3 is TGTGCCAGCAGTTTATCCCAAAGCAATCAGCCCCAGCATTTT. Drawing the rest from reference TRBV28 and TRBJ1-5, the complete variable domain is DVKVTQSSRYLVKRTGEKVFLECVQDMDHENMFWYRQDPGLGLRLIYFSYDVKMKEKGDIPEGYSVSREKKERFSLILESASTNQTSMYLCASSLSQSNQPQHFGDGTRLSIL.

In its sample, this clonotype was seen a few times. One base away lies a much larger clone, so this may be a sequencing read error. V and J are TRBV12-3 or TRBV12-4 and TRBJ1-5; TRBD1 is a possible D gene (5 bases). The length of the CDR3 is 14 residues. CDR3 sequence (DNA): TGTGCCAGCAGTACCCGGGACCACAATCAGTCCCAGCATTTT. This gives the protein CASSTRDHNQSQHF.

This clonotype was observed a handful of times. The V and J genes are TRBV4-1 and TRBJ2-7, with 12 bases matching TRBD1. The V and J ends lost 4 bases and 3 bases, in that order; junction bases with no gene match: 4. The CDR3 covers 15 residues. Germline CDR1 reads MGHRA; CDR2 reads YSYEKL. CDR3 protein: CASSPGQGAFYEQYF. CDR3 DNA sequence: TGCGCCAGCAGCCCGGGACAGGGGGCCTTCTACGAGCAGTACTTC.

The CDR3 spells CASSPWGGEAFF. In DNA, the CDR3 is TGTGCCAGTAGTCCATGGGGGGGTGAAGCTTTCTTT. The chain recombines TRBV19 with TRBJ1-1, with D maybe TRBD1 (5 bases). CDR3 length equals 12 residues. Deletions cut 5 bases from V and 7 bases from J, with 11 bases between. CDR1 and CDR2 from the germline V gene are LNHDA and SQIVND (reference sequence).

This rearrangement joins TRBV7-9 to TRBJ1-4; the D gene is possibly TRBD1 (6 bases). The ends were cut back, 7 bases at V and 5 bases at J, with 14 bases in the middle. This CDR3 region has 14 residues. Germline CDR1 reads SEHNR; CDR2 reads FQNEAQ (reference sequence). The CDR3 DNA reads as TGTGCCAGCAACCGGGACACGATAAATGAAAAACTGTTTTTT. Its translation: CASNRDTINEKLFF.